These 18 T cell receptor beta chains were all obtained from the same sample, sequenced in a study of shared clonotypes between healthy human individuals. CD8 cells regarded as naive lacked CD45RO, were positively chosen for CCR7, and omitted terminally differentiated effector memory CD45RA+ cells. The table came from immunoSEQ multiplex PCR; TCRdb's copy has only in-frame clones and leaves some out. The sample consists of around 1,900,000 clones, over 85% of them appearing once. The sample comprised naive CD8+ T cells from PBMCs. The receptors derive from a man aged 18 to 29 in good health. Some clones in this sample may be carry-over from other donors' samples.

The V call is TRBV9, the J call TRBJ2-1; 13 bases are shared with TRBD2. With V trimmed by 0 bases and J by 4 bases, 7 bases remained unmatched. The CDR3 is 18 residues long. Germline CDR1 SGDLS, CDR2 YYNGEE. This CDR3 reads CASSVALRLAGGYNEQFF. The DNA of the CDR3 is TGTGCCAGCAGCGTAGCTCTTCGACTAGCGGGAGGATACAATGAGCAGTTCTTC.

This clone occurred once. For the CDR3, the DNA is TGTGCCAGCAGCTTCGGCAGGGGGCCTTCCCATGAGCAGTTCTTC. This codes for CASSFGRGPSHEQFF. The V gene is TRBV13, the J gene TRBJ2-1, with 8 bases identical to TRBD1. J gave up 8 bases and V 3 bases, and 9 bases lay outside the gene matches. Germline loops: CDR1 PRHDT, CDR2 FYEKMQ (reference sequence). The CDR3 totals 15 residues.

This clone was seen a single time. The chain couples TRBV19 to TRBJ2-7, with 14 positions matching TRBD2. Germline V lookup: CDR1 LNHDA, CDR2 SQIVND (reference sequence). This CDR3 is built from 15 residues. Germline trimming cut 5 bases from V and 3 bases from J; bases unmatched to any gene: 3. CDR3 in amino acids: CASSVGLAGVYEQYF. CDR3 nucleotide sequence: TGTGCCAGTAGTGTGGGACTAGCGGGAGTCTACGAGCAGTACTTC.

The genes are TRBV27 and TRBJ2-7; D is perhaps TRBD1 (7 bases). The CDR3 has 16 residues. From germline, CDR1 is MNHEY and CDR2 SMNVEV (reference sequence). The V and J ends lost 5 bases and 3 bases respectively, with 20 bases between them. The CDR3: CASSERGTAALYEQYF. CDR3 in DNA: TGTGCCAGCAGTGAACGCGGGACAGCAGCCCTCTACGAGCAGTACTTC.

V and J are TRBV27 and TRBJ2-1; tentative D call: TRBD2 (6 bases). Germline lookup yields CDR1 MNHEY and CDR2 SMNVEV (reference sequence). Deletions cut 2 bases from V and 8 bases from J, with 19 bases between. The CDR3 loop spans 16 amino acids. The CDR3 nucleotides read TGTGCCAGCAGTTTAGTGCGGGGCCCGGGGTTGGATGAGCAGTTCTTC. Protein: CASSLVRGPGLDEQFF.

The J gene is TRBJ2-1, the V gene TRBV9; 14 bases are a match to TRBD2. CDR3 length equals 18 residues. The J segment lost 4 bases and the V segment lost 4 bases, leaving 10 bases of the junction unmatched. The germline V gene has CDR1 SGDLS and CDR2 YYNGEE. As DNA, the CDR3 is TGTGCCAGCAGCTCGAAGAGACTAGCGGGAGGGCCTTACAATGAGCAGTTCTTC. It specifies CASSSKRLAGGPYNEQFF.

A note on this clone: Within the sample, other DNA sequences also encode this same CDR3. V gene TRBV4-1 combines with J gene TRBJ2-7; TRBD1 is a possible D gene (5 bases). Germline lookup yields CDR1 MGHRA and CDR2 YSYEKL. V was pared by 0 bases and J by 3 bases, with 12 bases between. The CDR3 spans 15 residues. The CDR3, as DNA: TGCGCCAGCAGCCAAGAAGGCGACAGTTTCTACGAGCAGTACTTC. Translation gives CASSQEGDSFYEQYF.

The chain joins TRBV10-3 to TRBJ2-1, with D maybe TRBD2 (5 bases). Germline values: CDR1 ENHRY, CDR2 SYGVKD. This CDR3 spans 14 amino acids. Trimming stripped 2 bases from V and 0 bases from J, with 5 bases between. The CDR3, as DNA: TGTGCCATCAGTGAGGGGAGCTCCTACAATGAGCAGTTCTTC. This gives the protein CAISEGSSYNEQFF.

V is TRBV14 and J is TRBJ2-3; tentative D call: TRBD2 (6 bases). The V end was cut by 4 bases, the J end by 3 bases, with 17 bases between. Germline-derived CDR1 and CDR2 are SGHDN and FVKESK. The CDR3 is made up of 16 amino acids. The CDR3 reads CASSPATDYKTDTQYF. DNA for the CDR3: TGTGCCAGCAGCCCAGCGACGGACTACAAAACAGATACGCAGTATTTT.

The chain carries TRBV29-1 and TRBJ2-7; 12 positions match TRBD2. The V and J ends lost 4 bases and 4 bases, in that order; junction bases with no gene match: 8. The germline gives CDR1 SQVTM, CDR2 ANQGSEA. The CDR3 is made up of 15 amino acids. The CDR3 region has the DNA TGCAGCGTTGCGAATGGACTAGCGGGATTGTACGAGCAGTACTTC. Translating it yields CSVANGLAGLYEQYF.

J is TRBJ2-3 and V is TRBV9; 7 bases line up with TRBD2. This CDR3 has 13 amino acids. The J segment lost 5 bases and the V segment lost 6 bases, leaving 6 bases of the junction unmatched. Germline CDR1 SGDLS, CDR2 YYNGEE. CDR3 loop: CASNSGGGDTQYF. DNA for the CDR3: TGTGCCAGCAATTCGGGGGGTGGAGATACGCAGTATTTT.

This clone appeared a few times. V and J are TRBV4-3 and TRBJ1-5; D is ambiguous. The CDR3 loop spans 17 amino acids. CDR1 is LGHNA and CDR2 is YSLEER in the germline V gene. The V end lost 0 bases, the J end lost 4 bases, and 16 bases lay between the germline ends. The CDR3, as DNA: TGCGCCAGCAGCCAAGATCGGCCGGCAGGTAGAAATCAGCCCCAGCATTTT. This encodes CASSQDRPAGRNQPQHF.

The V call is TRBV7-2, the J call TRBJ2-5; 10 bases line up with TRBD2. V lost 4 bases and J lost 2; bases outside the gene matches: 4. Germline values: CDR1 SGHTA, CDR2 FQGNSA. This CDR3 region has 15 residues. The CDR3 reads CASSSTSGPQETQYF. The CDR3 DNA reads as TGTGCCAGCAGCTCGACTAGCGGGCCTCAAGAGACCCAGTACTTC. The full variable domain, in which reference TRBV7-2 and TRBJ2-5 provide the parts outside the CDR3, is GAGVSQSPSNKVTEKGKDVELRCDPISGHTALYWYRQSLGQGLEFLIYFQGNSAPDKSGLPSDRFSAERTGGSVSTLTIQRTQQEDSAVYLCASSSTSGPQETQYFGPGTRLLVL.

Points on this clone: The same CDR3 arises from other DNA sequences in this sample as well. This chain uses TRBV29-1 with TRBJ2-1, with 12 bases fitting TRBD2. V lost 1 base to trimming and J lost 0 bases; unmatched junction nucleotides: 4. From germline, CDR1 is SQVTM and CDR2 ANQGSEA. The CDR3 contains 17 residues. Here the CDR3 DNA reads TGCAGCGTTGAAGGCCTAGCGGGGGGGTACTCCTACAATGAGCAGTTCTTC. This encodes CSVEGLAGGYSYNEQFF.

This clone was seen only a few times. The CDR3 DNA is TGCAGCGTTGAAGACCGACAGGAAGCTTTCTTT. The encoded protein is CSVEDRQEAFF. This chain joins TRBV29-1 and TRBJ1-1; tentative D call: TRBD1 (5 bases). This CDR3 comprises 11 residues. V was trimmed by 0 bases and J by 8 bases, leaving 7 bases between them. The germline V gene encodes CDR1 SQVTM and CDR2 ANQGSEA.

The rearrangement uses TRBV5-6 and TRBJ1-1, with D uncertain. The CDR3 is made up of 12 amino acids. Germline CDR1 is SGHDT and CDR2 is YYEEEE. Trimming pared 5 bases from V and 5 bases from J, leaving 10 bases between. The CDR3 DNA follows: TGTGCCAGCAGTCATCAGGAGACTGAAGCTTTCTTT. It codes for CASSHQETEAFF.

This chain joins TRBV27 and TRBJ2-5, with D hard to call. Germline CDR1 MNHEY, CDR2 SMNVEV (reference sequence). The CDR3 loop spans 13 amino acids. V was shortened by 8 bases and J by 5 bases, with 15 bases between the two germline ends. The DNA for the CDR3 is TGTGCCAGCGGTGTTCTGCTGGGGGAGACCCAGTACTTC. It codes for CASGVLLGETQYF.

V gene TRBV7-2 combines with J gene TRBJ2-5, with D unclear. The germline V and J ends were trimmed by 5 bases and 1 base, with 17 bases remaining between them. Germline lookup yields CDR1 SGHTA and CDR2 FQGNSA. The length of the CDR3 is 16 residues. CDR3 DNA: TGTGCCAGCAGCGCCCACCGGGCCCCAGCCCAAGAGACCCAGTACTTC. It translates to CASSAHRAPAQETQYF.